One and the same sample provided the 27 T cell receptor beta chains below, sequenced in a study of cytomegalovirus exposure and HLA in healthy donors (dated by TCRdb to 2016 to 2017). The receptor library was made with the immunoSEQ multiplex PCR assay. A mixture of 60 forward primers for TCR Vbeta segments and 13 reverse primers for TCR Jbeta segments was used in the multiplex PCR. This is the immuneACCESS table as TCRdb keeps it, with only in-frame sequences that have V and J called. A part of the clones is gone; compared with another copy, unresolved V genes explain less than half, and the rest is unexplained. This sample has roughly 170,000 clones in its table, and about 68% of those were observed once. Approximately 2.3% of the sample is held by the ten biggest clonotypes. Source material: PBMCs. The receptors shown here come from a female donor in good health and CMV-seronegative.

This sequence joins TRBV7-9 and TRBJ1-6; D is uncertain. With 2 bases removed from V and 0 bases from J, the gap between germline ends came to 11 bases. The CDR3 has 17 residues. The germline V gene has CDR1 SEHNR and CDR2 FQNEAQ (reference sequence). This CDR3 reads CASSLFDISSYNSPLHF. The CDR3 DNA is TGTGCCAGCAGCTTATTTGACATAAGCTCCTATAATTCACCCCTCCACTTT.

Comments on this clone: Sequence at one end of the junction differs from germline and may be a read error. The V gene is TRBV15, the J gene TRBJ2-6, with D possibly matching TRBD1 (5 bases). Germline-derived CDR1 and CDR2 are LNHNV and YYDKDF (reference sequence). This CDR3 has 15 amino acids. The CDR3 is CATSGRDSGANGLTF. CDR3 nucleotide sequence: TGTGCCACCAGCGGCAGAGACTCTGGGGCCAACGGCCTGACTTTC.

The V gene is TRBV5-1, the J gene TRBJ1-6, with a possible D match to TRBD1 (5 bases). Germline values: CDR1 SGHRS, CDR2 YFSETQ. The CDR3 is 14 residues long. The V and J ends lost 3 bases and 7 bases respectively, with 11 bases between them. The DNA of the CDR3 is TGCGCCAGCAGCTGGGGGGACGCAAATTCACCCCTCCACTTT. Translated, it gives CASSWGDANSPLHF.

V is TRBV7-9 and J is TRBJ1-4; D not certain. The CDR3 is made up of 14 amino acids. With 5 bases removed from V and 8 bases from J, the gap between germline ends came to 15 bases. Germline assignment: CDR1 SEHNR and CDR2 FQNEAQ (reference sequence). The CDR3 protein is CASSPEGPPEKLFF. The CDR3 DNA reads TGTGCCAGCAGCCCAGAGGGTCCGCCCGAAAAACTGTTTTTT.

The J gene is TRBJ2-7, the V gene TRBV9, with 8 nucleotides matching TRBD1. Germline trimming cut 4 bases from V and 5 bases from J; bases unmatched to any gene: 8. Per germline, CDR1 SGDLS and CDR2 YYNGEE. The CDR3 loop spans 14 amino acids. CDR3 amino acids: CASSSRQGINEQYF. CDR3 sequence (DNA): TGTGCCAGCAGCTCCCGACAGGGGATAAACGAGCAGTACTTC.

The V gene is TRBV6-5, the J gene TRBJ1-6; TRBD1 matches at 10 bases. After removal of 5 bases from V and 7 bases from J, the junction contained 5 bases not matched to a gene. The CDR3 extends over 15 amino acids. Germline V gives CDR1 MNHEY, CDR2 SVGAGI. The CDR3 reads CASSRATGGNSPLHF. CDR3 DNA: TGTGCCAGCAGTCGGGCGACAGGGGGCAATTCACCCCTCCACTTT.

CDR3 in amino acids: CASSPASGRSEQYF. The DNA for the CDR3 is TGTGCCAGCTCGCCAGCTAGCGGGAGGTCCGAGCAGTACTTC. J is TRBJ2-7 and V is TRBV18; 11 bases agree with TRBD2. Unmatched junction bases numbered 7, after V lost 6 bases and J lost 6 bases. The germline V gene has CDR1 KGHSH and CDR2 LQKENI. CDR3 size: 14 residues.

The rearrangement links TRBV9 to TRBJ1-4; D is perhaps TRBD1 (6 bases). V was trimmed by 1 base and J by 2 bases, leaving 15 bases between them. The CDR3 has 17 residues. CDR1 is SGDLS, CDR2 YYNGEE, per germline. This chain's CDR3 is CASSVPPGRGTNEKLFF. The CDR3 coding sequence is TGTGCCAGCAGCGTACCTCCGGGCAGGGGCACTAATGAAAAACTGTTTTTT. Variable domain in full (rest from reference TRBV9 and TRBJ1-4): DSGVTQTPKHLITATGQRVTLRCSPRSGDLSVYWYQQSLDQGLQFLIQYYNGEERAKGNILERFSAQQFPDLHSELNLSSLELGDSALYFCASSVPPGRGTNEKLFFGSGTQLSVL.

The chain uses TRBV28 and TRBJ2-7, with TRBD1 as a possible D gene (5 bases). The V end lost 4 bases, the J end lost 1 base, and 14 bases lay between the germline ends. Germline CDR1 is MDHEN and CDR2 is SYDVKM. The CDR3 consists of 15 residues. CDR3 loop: CASSSRQGGSYEQYF. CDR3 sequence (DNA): TGTGCCAGCAGTTCTCGGCAGGGTGGATCCTACGAGCAGTACTTC.

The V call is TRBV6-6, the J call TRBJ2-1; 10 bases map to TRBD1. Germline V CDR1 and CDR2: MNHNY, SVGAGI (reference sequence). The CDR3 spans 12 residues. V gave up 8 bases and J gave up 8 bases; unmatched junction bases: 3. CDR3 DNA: TGTGCCAGCGAGGACAGGGGGGATGAGCAGTTCTTC. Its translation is CASEDRGDEQFF.

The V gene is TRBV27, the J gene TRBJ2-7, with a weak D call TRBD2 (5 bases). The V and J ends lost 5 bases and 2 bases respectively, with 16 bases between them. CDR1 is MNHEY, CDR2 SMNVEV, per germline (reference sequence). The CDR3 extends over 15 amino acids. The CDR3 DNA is TGTGCCAGCAGTCCAGGACTTGTAACCACCTACGAGCAGTACTTC. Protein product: CASSPGLVTTYEQYF.

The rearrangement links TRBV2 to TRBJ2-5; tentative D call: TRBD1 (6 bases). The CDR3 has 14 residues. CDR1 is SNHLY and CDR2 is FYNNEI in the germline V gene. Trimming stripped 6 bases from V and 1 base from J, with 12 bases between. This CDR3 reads CASREQGGQETQYF. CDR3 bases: TGTGCCAGCAGGGAACAGGGCGGCCAAGAGACCCAGTACTTC. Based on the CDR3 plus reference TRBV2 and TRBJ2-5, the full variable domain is EPEVTQTPSHQVTQMGQEVILRCVPISNHLYFYWYRQILGQKVEFLVSFYNNEISEKSEIFDDQFSVERPDGSNFTLKIRSTKLEDSAMYFCASREQGGQETQYFGPGTRLLVL.

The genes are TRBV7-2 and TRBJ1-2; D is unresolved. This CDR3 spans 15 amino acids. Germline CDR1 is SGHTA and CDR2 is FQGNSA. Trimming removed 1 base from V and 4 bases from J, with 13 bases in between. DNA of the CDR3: TGTGCCAGCAGCTTAGGCTCGCGGCAGTCCTATGGCTACACCTTC. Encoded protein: CASSLGSRQSYGYTF. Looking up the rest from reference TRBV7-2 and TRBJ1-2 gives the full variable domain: GAGVSQSPSNKVTEKGKDVELRCDPISGHTALYWYRQSLGQGLEFLIYFQGNSAPDKSGLPSDRFSAERTGGSVSTLTIQRTQQEDSAVYLCASSLGSRQSYGYTFGSGTRLTVV.

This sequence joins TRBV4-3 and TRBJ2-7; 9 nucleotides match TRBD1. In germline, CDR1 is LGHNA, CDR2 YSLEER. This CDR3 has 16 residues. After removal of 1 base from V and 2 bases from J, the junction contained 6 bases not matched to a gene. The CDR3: CASSQVLGQGTYEQYF. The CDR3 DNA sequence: TGCGCCAGCAGCCAAGTACTGGGACAGGGAACCTACGAGCAGTACTTC.

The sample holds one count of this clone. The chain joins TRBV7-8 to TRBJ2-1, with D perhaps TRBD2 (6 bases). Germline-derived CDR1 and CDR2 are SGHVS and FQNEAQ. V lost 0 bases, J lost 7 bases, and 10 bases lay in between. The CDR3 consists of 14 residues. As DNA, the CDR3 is TGTGCCAGCAGCTTAGCTCCTCTAGCGAATGAGCAGTTCTTC. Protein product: CASSLAPLANEQFF.

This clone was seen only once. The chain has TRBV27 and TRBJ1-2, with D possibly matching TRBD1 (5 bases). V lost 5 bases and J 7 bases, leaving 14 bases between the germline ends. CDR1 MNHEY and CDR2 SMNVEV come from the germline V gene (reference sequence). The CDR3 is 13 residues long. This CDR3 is CASSARAGGGYTF. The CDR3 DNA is TGTGCCAGCAGTGCCAGGGCGGGGGGTGGCTACACCTTC.

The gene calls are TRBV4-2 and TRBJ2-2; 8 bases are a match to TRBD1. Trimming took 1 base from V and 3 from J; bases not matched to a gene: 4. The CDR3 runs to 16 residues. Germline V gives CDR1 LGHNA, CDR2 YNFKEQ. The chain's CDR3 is CASSQGGQEYTGELFF. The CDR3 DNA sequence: TGTGCCAGCAGCCAAGGGGGACAGGAATACACCGGGGAGCTGTTTTTT.

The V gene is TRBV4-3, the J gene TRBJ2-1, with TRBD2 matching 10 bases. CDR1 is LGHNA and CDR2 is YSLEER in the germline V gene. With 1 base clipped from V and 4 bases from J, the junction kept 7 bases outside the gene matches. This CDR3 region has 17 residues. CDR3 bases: TGCGCCAGCAGCCAAGGTATTGAGACTAGCGGGTACAATGAGCAGTTCTTC. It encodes CASSQGIETSGYNEQFF.

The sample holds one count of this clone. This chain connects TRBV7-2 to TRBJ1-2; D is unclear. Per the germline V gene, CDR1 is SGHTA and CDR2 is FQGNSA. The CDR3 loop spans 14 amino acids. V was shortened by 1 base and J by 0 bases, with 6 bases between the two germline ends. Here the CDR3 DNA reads TGTGCCAGCAGCTTAGGGCCAGCTAACTATGGCTACACCTTC. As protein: CASSLGPANYGYTF.

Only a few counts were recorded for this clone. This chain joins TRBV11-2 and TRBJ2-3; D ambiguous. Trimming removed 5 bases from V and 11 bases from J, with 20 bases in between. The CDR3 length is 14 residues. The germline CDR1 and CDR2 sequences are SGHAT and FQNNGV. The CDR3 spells CASSAPEVALGQYF. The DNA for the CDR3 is TGTGCCAGCAGCGCCCCTGAGGTAGCACTGGGGCAGTATTTT.

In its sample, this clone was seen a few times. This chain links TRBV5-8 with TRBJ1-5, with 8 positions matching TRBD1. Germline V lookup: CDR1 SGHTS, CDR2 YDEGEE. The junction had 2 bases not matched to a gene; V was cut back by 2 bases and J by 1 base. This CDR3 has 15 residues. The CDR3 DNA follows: TGTGCCAGCAGCTTCGACAGGGGAAGCAATCAGCCCCAGCATTTT. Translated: CASSFDRGSNQPQHF. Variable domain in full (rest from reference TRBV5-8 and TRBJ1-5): EAGVTQSPTHLIKTRGQQATLRCSPISGHTSVYWYQQALGLGLQFLLWYDEGEERNRGNFPPRFSGRQFPNYSSELNVNALELEDSALYLCASSFDRGSNQPQHFGDGTRLSIL.

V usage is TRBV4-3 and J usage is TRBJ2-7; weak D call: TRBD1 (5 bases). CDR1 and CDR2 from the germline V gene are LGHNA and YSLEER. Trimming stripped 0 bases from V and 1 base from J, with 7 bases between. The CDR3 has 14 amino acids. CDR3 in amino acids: CASSQDRGSYEQYF. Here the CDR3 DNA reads TGCGCCAGCAGCCAAGATAGGGGTTCCTACGAGCAGTACTTC.

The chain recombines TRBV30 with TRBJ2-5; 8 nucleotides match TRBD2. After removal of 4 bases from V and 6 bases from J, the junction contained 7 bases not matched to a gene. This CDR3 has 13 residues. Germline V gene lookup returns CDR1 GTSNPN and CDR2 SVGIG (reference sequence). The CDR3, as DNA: TGTGCCTGGAAGTCGGGGACTAGGAAGACCCAGTACTTC. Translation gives CAWKSGTRKTQYF. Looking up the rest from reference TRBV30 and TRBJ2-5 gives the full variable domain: SQTIHQWPATLVQPVGSPLSLECTVEGTSNPNLYWYRQAAGRGLQLLFYSVGIGQISSEVPQNLSASRPQDRQFILSSKKLLLSDSGFYLCAWKSGTRKTQYFGPGTRLLVL.

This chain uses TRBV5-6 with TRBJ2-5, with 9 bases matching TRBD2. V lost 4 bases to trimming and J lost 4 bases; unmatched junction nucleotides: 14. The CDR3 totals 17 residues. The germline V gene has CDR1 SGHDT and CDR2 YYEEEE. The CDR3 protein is CASSPGVAGARRETQYF. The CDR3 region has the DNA TGTGCCAGCAGCCCGGGGGTAGCGGGGGCGCGAAGAGAGACCCAGTACTTC.

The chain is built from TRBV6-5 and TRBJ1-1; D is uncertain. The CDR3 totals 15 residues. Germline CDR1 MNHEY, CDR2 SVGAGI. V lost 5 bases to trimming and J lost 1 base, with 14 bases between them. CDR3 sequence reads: CASSPNEGQNTEAFF. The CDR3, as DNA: TGTGCCAGCAGTCCCAACGAGGGCCAGAACACTGAAGCTTTCTTT.

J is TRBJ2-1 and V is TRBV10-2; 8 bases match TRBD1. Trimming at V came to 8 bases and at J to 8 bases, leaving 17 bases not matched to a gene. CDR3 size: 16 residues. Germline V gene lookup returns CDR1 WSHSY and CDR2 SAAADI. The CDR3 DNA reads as TGCGCCAGCGGGGCCCCTGACAGGGGCGCGGGATATGAGCAGTTCTTC. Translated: CASGAPDRGAGYEQFF.

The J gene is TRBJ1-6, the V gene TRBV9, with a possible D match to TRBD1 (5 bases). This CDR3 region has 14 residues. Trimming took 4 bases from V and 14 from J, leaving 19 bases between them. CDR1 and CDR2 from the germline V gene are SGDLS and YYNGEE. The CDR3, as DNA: TGTGCCAGCAGCCCTATGACAGTCTTCTGGGCCCTCCACTTT. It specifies CASSPMTVFWALHF.